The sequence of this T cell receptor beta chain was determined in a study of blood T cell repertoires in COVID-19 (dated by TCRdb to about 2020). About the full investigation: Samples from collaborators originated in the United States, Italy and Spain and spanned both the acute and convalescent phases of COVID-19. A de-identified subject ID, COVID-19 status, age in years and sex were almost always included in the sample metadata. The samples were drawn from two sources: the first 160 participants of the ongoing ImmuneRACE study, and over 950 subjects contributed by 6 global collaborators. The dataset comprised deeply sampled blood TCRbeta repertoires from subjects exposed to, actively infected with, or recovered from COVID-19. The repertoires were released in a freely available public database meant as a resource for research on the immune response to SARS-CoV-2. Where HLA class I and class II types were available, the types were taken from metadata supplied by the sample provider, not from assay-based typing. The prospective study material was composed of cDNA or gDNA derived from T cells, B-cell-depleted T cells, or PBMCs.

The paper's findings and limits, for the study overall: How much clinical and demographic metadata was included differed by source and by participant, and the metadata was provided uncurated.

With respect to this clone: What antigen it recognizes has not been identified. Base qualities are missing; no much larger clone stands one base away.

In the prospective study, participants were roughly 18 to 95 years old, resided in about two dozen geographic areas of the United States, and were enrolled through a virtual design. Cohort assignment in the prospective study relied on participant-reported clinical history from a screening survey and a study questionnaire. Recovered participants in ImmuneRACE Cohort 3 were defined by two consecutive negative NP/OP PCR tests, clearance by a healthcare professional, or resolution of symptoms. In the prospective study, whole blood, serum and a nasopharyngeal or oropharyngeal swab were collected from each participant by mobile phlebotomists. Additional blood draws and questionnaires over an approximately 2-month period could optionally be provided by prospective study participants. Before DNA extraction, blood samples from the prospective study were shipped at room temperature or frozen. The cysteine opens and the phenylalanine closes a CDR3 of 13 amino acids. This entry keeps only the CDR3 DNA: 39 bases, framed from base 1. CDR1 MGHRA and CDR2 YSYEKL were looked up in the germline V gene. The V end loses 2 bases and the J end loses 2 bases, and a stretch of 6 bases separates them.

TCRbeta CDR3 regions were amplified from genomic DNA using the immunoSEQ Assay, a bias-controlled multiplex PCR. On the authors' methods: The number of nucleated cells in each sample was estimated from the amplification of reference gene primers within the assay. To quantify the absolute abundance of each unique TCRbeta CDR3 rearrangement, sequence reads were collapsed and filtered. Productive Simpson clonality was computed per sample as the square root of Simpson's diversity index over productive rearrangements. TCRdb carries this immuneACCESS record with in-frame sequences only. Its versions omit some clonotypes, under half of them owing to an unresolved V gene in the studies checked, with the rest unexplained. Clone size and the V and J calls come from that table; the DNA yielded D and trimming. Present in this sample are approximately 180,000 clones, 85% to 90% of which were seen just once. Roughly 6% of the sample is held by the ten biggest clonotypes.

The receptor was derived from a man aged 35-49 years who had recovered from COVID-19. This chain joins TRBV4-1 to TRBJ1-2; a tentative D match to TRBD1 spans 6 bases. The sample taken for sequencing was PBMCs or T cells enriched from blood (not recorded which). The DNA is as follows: TGCGCCAGCAGCCAACAGGGGAACTATGGCTACACCTTC. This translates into CASSQQGNYGYTF.